This T cell receptor beta chain derives from a study of OX40 agonist ivuxolimab in advanced cancers. Broadly, across the study: The costimulatory receptor OX40 (CD134) was targeted by ivuxolimab, a fully human IgG2 agonistic monoclonal antibody. Of the roughly 54 dose-escalation patients, hepatocellular carcinoma was present in roughly 19, melanoma in roughly 15, renal cell carcinoma in 9 and head and neck cancer in 9. Intravenous ivuxolimab was administered to patients every 2 weeks at six dose levels: 0.01, 0.1, 0.3, 1.5, 3 and 10 mg/kg. Three dose-escalation patients achieved partial responses, one with hepatocellular carcinoma and two with cutaneous melanoma. Prior anti-PD-1, anti-PD-L1 or anti-CTLA-4 therapy was permitted, and approximately 41% of dose-escalation patients had received checkpoint inhibitors. The dose-escalation cohort was around 84% male with a mean age of about 54 years, ranging from roughly 23 to 85. The paper describes the monotherapy dose-escalation part (N of about 57 patients) of the phase I trial of ivuxolimab. The point of sequencing TCRbeta in the periphery was to test whether ivuxolimab changed TCR sequence diversity and drove clonal T-cell expansion.

For sequencing of the TCRbeta CDR3 region, genomic DNA was extracted from the sorted cells. The immunoSEQ Assay was used for sequencing of TCRbeta CDR3 regions. TCRdb obtained this table from immuneACCESS and retained in-frame rearrangements with V and J assigned. These tables miss some clones; where compared with another copy, unresolved V genes account for less than half of the shortfall, and the remainder is unexplained. For this sample the table gives 75,000 to 80,000 clones, of which about 82% were detected only once. The ten biggest clones cover roughly 1.9% of the sample. The junction shows trimming of 6 bases on V and 8 bases on J, and the gene matches do not reach 4 bases of it. Reading the germline V gene gives CDR1 WSHSY and CDR2 SAAADI. The CDR3 covers 12 residues, taking in both the cysteine and the phenylalanine. Kept here is only the CDR3 DNA, which spans 36 bases and is read in frame from base 1.

Findings and caveats that apply to the study as a whole: At doses of 0.1 to 3.0 mg/kg, clonal expansion of both CD4+ and CD8+ T cells in blood was seen between baseline and week 6. In partial responders in the 0.1-3.0 mg/kg groups, normalized peripheral clonal expansion was found to be among the lowest, especially among CD8+ T cells. Low levels of normalized T-cell clonal expansion were also seen in some patients who did not respond. After ivuxolimab, expanded clones were on average more numerous among CD8+ T cells than among CD4+ T cells. The antigen specificity of the peripheral T cells that underwent clonal expansion was not determined.

Patients with a history of autoimmune disease or receiving systemic immunosuppression were excluded from the trial. Peripheral blood for TCR sequencing was collected from all dose cohorts at baseline, on cycle 4 day 1, and on cycle 7 day 1. Samples came from an open-label, multicenter, first-in-human phase I dose-escalation trial of ivuxolimab. Adults with locally advanced or metastatic melanoma, renal cell, hepatocellular, or head and neck squamous cell carcinoma were enrolled in the trial. Before TCR sequencing, CD4+ and CD8+ T cells were separately sorted from peripheral blood. This clone was recorded only once. This receptor's antigen is unknown. No per-base quality is available; no much larger clone lies one base away.

The V and J genes are TRBV10-2 and TRBJ2-1, with 7 middle bases fitting TRBD2. This clonotype originated in an adult with an advanced solid tumor such as melanoma, head and neck, liver or kidney cancer. Specimen: CD4+ or CD8+ T cells sorted from blood, collected in a trial of the OX40 agonist ivuxolimab. CDR3 protein: CASRTSEHEQFF. The bases read TGCGCCAGCAGAACTAGCGAACATGAGCAGTTCTTC.